The present entry profiles one T cell receptor beta chain with its context. Its antigen is as yet unknown. Repertoires were generated with immunoSEQ multiplex PCR, while TCRdb's copy carries only in-frame clones and drops some. The repertoire holds tens of thousands of clones, 75% to 90% seen once, with around 13% in the top ten. The sample is drawn from a study of lymphopenia after photon versus proton radiotherapy. Overall study findings and caveats: After lymphocyte nadir, photon-treated repertoires showed oligoclonal expansion, especially CD8+ Temra.

The V gene's germline CDR1 is MGHRA and CDR2 YSYEKL. With V trimmed by 2 bases and J by 3 bases, 7 bases remained unmatched. The CDR3 is 16 amino acids. The chain has TRBV4-1 and TRBJ2-7, with TRBD1 matching over 10 bases. This specimen was peripheral blood, taken from a patient treated with proton-based radiotherapy. This receptor was identified in a man aged 80 or over with esophageal cancer. In DNA form, the CDR3 reads TGCGCCAGCAGCCAATTTCCCCGGGACAGGGGCTACGAGCAGTACTTC. Protein sequence: CASSQFPRDRGYEQYF.